The next 19 T cell receptor beta chains were all read from a single sample in a study of beta chain features in type 1 diabetes listed by TCRdb under 2018. Points the paper makes about the study in general: Type 1 diabetes patients showed a moderate but significant shortening of TCRB CDR3 length in all four CD4+ subsets.

Preparation of the library involved the immunoSEQ multiplex PCR assay. The entire isolated RNA was reverse transcribed using the High Capacity cDNA Reverse Transcription Kit, and thus expressed TCRB transcripts were sequenced. TCRdb holds this immuneACCESS table with in-frame rearrangements only. Some clones are missing; in checked studies, unresolved V genes explain under half, and the rest has no known cause. This sample holds about 170,000 clones; roughly 7.1% were observed only once. The ten largest account for approximately 0.93% of the sample. These receptors' antigens are unknown. Material: central memory CD4+ T cells from blood. The origin of the receptors is a woman aged 40 to 50 with type 1 diabetes.

The chain joins TRBV7-9 to TRBJ1-4; possibly TRBD1 for D (5 bases). The germline V gene encodes CDR1 SEHNR and CDR2 FQNEAQ (reference sequence). The ends were cut back, 4 bases at V and 8 bases at J, with 11 bases in the middle. This CDR3 has 13 residues. CDR3 nucleotide sequence: TGTGCCAGCAGCTCCGGGACTGTGGAAAAACTGTTTTTT. It translates to CASSSGTVEKLFF.

The chain links TRBV28 to TRBJ2-7; the match to TRBD2 covers 11 bases. Trimming cost V 6 bases and J 5 bases; bases outside gene matches: 9. The CDR3 covers 15 residues. In germline, CDR1 is MDHEN, CDR2 SYDVKM. CDR3 DNA: TGTGCCAGCAGCCGTTATGCTAGCGGGAGGAACGAGCAGTACTTC. Translating gives CASSRYASGRNEQYF.

The chain carries TRBV5-8 and TRBJ1-4; D gene uncertain. The ends were cut back, 4 bases at V and 9 bases at J, with 19 bases in the middle. Germline V gene lookup returns CDR1 SGHTS and CDR2 YDEGEE. The CDR3 is 15 residues long. CDR3 in DNA: TGTGCCAGCAGCCCCCGGGGAGGCTCGGGAAAAAAACTGTTTTTT. Translation: CASSPRGGSGKKLFF.

This clone turned up a few times. This chain uses TRBV7-3 with TRBJ2-1; D gene unclear. Germline CDR1 and CDR2: SGHTA and FQGTGA. V lost 2 bases to trimming and J lost 1 base, with 6 bases between them. The CDR3 is 14 amino acids. The CDR3 region has the DNA TGTGCCAGCAGCTTACTAGAATCCTACAATGAGCAGTTCTTC. This codes for CASSLLESYNEQFF.

V usage is TRBV9 and J usage is TRBJ2-7, with D tentatively TRBD1 (6 bases). Germline V lookup: CDR1 SGDLS, CDR2 YYNGEE. The V end was cut by 3 bases, the J end by 6 bases, with 13 bases between. This CDR3 is 13 amino acids long. This CDR3 reads CASSAQGISEQYF. Written as DNA, the CDR3 is TGTGCCAGCAGCGCACAGGGAATTTCCGAGCAGTACTTC.

The chain joins TRBV5-1 to TRBJ2-5; 7 bases are shared with TRBD1. The CDR3 contains 15 residues. Unmatched junction bases numbered 11, after V lost 4 bases and J lost 5 bases. Germline V gene lookup returns CDR1 SGHRS and CDR2 YFSETQ. DNA of the CDR3: TGCGCCAGCAGCCCCGGGGACAGAAACGGGGAGACCCAGTACTTC. Its translation: CASSPGDRNGETQYF.

This clone was counted between two and nine times. The chain links TRBV4-1 to TRBJ1-4; D remains ambiguous. The CDR3 length is 15 residues. CDR1 is MGHRA and CDR2 is YSYEKL in the germline V gene. Between the trimmed V and J ends, which lost 1 base and 3 bases, there was a span of 9 bases. This CDR3 reads CASSQGLSANEKLFF. Written as DNA, the CDR3 is TGCGCCAGCAGCCAAGGTTTGTCGGCTAATGAAAAACTGTTTTTT.

The rearrangement joins TRBV6-6 to TRBJ1-5, with D possibly TRBD1 on 5 matching bases. CDR1 is MNHNY and CDR2 is SVGAGI in the germline V gene (reference sequence). There are 12 residues in the CDR3. The V end was cut by 6 bases, the J end by 3 bases, with 6 bases between. The CDR3 DNA sequence: TGTGCCAGCAGGGACAACAATCAGCCCCAGCATTTT. Encoded protein: CASRDNNQPQHF.

This rearrangement joins TRBV15 to TRBJ1-5; TRBD1 aligns across 7 bases. The germline gives CDR1 LNHNV, CDR2 YYDKDF (reference sequence). The CDR3 has 14 residues. J lost 5 bases, V lost 5 bases, and 6 bases had no gene match. In DNA, the CDR3 is TGTGCCACCAGCTCAGACAGGGACTATCAGCCCCAGCATTTT. Encoded protein: CATSSDRDYQPQHF. The full variable domain, its missing parts supplied by reference TRBV15 and TRBJ1-5, is DAMVIQNPRYQVTQFGKPVTLSCSQTLNHNVMYWYQQKSSQAPKLLFHYYDKDFNNEADTPDNFQSRRPNTSFCFLDIRSPGLGDTAMYLCATSSDRDYQPQHFGDGTRLSIL.

This clone appeared a few times. The rearrangement joins TRBV5-4 to TRBJ1-2; 10 bases align to TRBD1. The CDR3 sequence is 15 residues long. Losses at the gene ends were 0 bases for V and 6 bases for J; bases not matched to a gene: 5. Germline assignment: CDR1 SGHNT and CDR2 YYREEE (reference sequence). CDR3: CASSLAWDRGDGYTF. CDR3 in DNA: TGTGCCAGCAGCTTGGCATGGGACAGGGGCGATGGCTACACCTTC.

This clone was counted only a few times. The genes are TRBV30 and TRBJ1-2; D is perhaps TRBD1 (5 bases). From germline, CDR1 is GTSNPN and CDR2 SVGIG (reference sequence). Trimming took off 3 bases at V and 8 bases at J, with 10 bases between the two ends. The CDR3 sequence is 11 residues long. CDR3 in DNA: TGTGCCTGGAGGACAGCGGGGGGCTACACCTTC. Its protein is CAWRTAGGYTF.

This clone was detected a few times. Additional DNA sequences in this sample encode the identical CDR3. CDR3 bases: TGTGCCAGCAGCTTAGTTGGGGGGAAAGAGACCCAGTACTTC. Amino acids: CASSLVGGKETQYF. This sequence joins TRBV11-2 and TRBJ2-5, with D perhaps TRBD2 (6 bases). V was cut by 1 base and J by 3 bases, with 9 bases left in between. From germline, CDR1 is SGHAT and CDR2 FQNNGV. The CDR3 length is 14 residues.

This clone was seen at least ten times. The chain uses TRBV6-1 and TRBJ2-1; possible D gene TRBD1, 6 bases. V dropped 6 bases and J dropped 6 bases, with 12 bases sitting between them. Germline CDR1 and CDR2: MNHNS and SASEGT. CDR3 length: 13 amino acids. The CDR3 coding sequence is TGTGCCAGCAGACCGACAGGCGGCAATGAGCAGTTCTTC. Amino acids: CASRPTGGNEQFF.

The table lists this clone with a few counts. V is TRBV6-6 and J is TRBJ2-2; the match to TRBD2 covers 8 bases. Germline CDR1 MNHNY, CDR2 SVGAGI (reference sequence). V lost 4 bases, J lost 7 bases, and 11 bases stayed unmatched. CDR3 size: 16 residues. The CDR3 nucleotides read TGTGCCAGCAGTTCCCTCCGGGGGGGCCGCGGCGGGGAGCTGTTTTTT. Its translation is CASSSLRGGRGGELFF.

The chain recombines TRBV19 with TRBJ2-7; D is undetermined. The germline gives CDR1 LNHDA, CDR2 SQIVND (reference sequence). Between the trimmed V and J ends, which lost 2 bases and 9 bases, there was a span of 14 bases. The CDR3 consists of 13 residues. This CDR3 is CASSIRPRWWQYF. The CDR3, as DNA: TGTGCCAGTAGTATACGACCTAGGTGGTGGCAGTACTTC.

This clone showed up just a few times. Germline and junction disagree at one end, which may indicate a read error. This rearrangement joins TRBV7-7 to TRBJ1-3; D not resolved. Germline V CDR1 and CDR2: SSHAT, FNYEAQ (reference sequence). This CDR3 is 15 amino acids long. The CDR3 is CASSLGSSSGNTIYF. CDR3 in DNA: TGTGCTAGCAGCTTAGGGAGCAGCTCTGGAAACACCATATATTTT.

This clone occurred many times. The chain carries TRBV15 and TRBJ2-5, with D uncertain. Trimming pared 2 bases from V and 4 bases from J, leaving 5 bases between. There are 12 residues in the CDR3. The germline V gene encodes CDR1 LNHNV and CDR2 YYDKDF (reference sequence). CDR3 in DNA: TGTGCCACCAGCAGACAGGCAGAGACCCAGTACTTC. Translated: CATSRQAETQYF.

The DNA for the CDR3 is TGCGCCAGCAGCTCCCGGCGGGACACTGAAGCTTTCTTT. As protein: CASSSRRDTEAFF. The chain has TRBV5-1 and TRBJ1-1; D ambiguous. The V end was cut by 3 bases, the J end by 3 bases, with 9 bases between. CDR3 size: 13 residues. Germline V CDR1 and CDR2: SGHRS, YFSETQ.

The chain joins TRBV30 to TRBJ1-6; 9 nucleotides agree with TRBD1. Germline V CDR1 and CDR2: GTSNPN, SVGIG (reference sequence). The J segment lost 10 bases and the V segment lost 3 bases, leaving 10 bases of the junction unmatched. The CDR3 sequence is 15 residues long. CDR3 sequence: CAWRQSGQGESPLHF. Here the CDR3 DNA reads TGTGCCTGGAGGCAGTCGGGACAGGGTGAATCACCCCTCCACTTT. Variable domain in full (rest from reference TRBV30 and TRBJ1-6): SQTIHQWPATLVQPVGSPLSLECTVEGTSNPNLYWYRQAAGRGLQLLFYSVGIGQISSEVPQNLSASRPQDRQFILSSKKLLLSDSGFYLCAWRQSGQGESPLHFGNGTRLTVT.